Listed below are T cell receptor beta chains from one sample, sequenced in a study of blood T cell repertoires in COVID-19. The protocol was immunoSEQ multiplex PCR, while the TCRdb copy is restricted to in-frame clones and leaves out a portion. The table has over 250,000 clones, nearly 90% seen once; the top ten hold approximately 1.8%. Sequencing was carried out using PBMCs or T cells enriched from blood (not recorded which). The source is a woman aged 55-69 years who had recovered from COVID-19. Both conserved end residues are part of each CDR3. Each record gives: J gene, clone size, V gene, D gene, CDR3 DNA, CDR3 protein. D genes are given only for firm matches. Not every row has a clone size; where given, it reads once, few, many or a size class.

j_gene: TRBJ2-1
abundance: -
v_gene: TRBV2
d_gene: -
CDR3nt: TGTGCCAGCTCTGACGGGAGTTTGCCGTGGGAGCAGTTCTTC
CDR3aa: CASSDGSLPWEQFF

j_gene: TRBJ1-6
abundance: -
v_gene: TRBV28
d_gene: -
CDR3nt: TGTGCCAGCAGTCTAGGGGGTACCTATAATTCACCCCTCCACTTT
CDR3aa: CASSLGGTYNSPLHF

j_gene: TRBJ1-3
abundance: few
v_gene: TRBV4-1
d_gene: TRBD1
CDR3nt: TGCGCCAGCAGCCAATCGCAGGGGGACTCTGGAAACACCATATATTTT
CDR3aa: CASSQSQGDSGNTIYF

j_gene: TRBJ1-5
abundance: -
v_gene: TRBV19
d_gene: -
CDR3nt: TGTGCCAGTAGTATGGATGGGGGCCTCAATCAGCCCCAGCATTTT
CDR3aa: CASSMDGGLNQPQHF

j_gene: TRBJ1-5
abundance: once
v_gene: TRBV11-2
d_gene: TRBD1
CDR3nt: TGTGCCAGCAGCTTATCTGTGACAGGGAGTCAGCCCCAGCATTTT
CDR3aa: CASSLSVTGSQPQHF

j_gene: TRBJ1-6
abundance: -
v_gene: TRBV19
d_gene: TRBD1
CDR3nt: TGTGCCAGTAGTACCACCGGGACAGGGTGGCCACCCCTCCACTTT
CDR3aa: CASSTTGTGWPPLHF

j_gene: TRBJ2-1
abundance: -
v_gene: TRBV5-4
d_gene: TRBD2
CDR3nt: TGTGCCAGCAGCTCCGGGACTAGCGGGAGCGGAGAGGCCAATGAGCAGTTCTTC
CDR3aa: CASSSGTSGSGEANEQFF

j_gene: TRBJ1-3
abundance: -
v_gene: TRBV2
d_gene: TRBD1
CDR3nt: TGTGCCAGCAGATTCCAGGGGGTTGGAAACACCATATATTTT
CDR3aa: CASRFQGVGNTIYF

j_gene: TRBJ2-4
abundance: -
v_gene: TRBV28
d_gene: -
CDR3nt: TGTGCCAGCAGTCGAGGGGGGGGAGACAAAAACATTCAGTACTTC
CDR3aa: CASSRGGGDKNIQYF

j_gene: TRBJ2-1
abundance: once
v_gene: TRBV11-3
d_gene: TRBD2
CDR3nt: TGTGCCAGCAGCTTAGGGACTAGCGGGGGGGCTCCCTACAATGAGCAGTTCTTC
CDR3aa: CASSLGTSGGAPYNEQFF

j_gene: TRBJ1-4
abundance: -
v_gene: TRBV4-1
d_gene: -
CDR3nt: TGCGCCAGCAGCCCGTCGGGTGGTGATGAAAAACTGTTTTTT
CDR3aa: CASSPSGGDEKLFF

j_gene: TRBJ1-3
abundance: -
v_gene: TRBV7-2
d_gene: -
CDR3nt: TGTGCCAGCAGCTTTCAGGGCTTGAACACCATATATTTT
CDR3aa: CASSFQGLNTIYF

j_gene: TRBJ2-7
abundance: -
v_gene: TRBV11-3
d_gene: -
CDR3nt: TGTGCCAGCAGCTTAGATCGGTTCTCCTCCTACGAGCAGTACTTC
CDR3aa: CASSLDRFSSYEQYF

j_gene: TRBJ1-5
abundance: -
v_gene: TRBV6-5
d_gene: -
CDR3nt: TGTGCCAGCAGTTTAGAATATAGCAATCAGCCCCAGCATTTT
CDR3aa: CASSLEYSNQPQHF

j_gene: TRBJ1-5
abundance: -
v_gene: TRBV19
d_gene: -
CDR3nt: TGTGCCAGTAGTTCCCAGGGTCAGCCCCAGCATTTT
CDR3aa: CASSSQGQPQHF

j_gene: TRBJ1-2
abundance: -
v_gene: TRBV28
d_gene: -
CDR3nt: TGTGCCAGCACCCCAGGCTACTATGGCTACACCTTC
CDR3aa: CASTPGYYGYTF

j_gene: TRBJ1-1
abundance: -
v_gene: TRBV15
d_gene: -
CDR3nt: TGTGCCACCAGCAGCCCGCACAGGTTGAACACTGAAGCTTTCTTT
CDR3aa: CATSSPHRLNTEAFF

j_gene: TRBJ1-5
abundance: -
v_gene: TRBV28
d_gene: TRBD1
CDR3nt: TGTGCCAGCAGTTTTAATTCAGGGGGCGTTCAGCCCCAGCATTTT
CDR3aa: CASSFNSGGVQPQHF

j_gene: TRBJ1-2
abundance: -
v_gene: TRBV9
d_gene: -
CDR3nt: TGTGCCAGCAGCGCCCCCCCCGGGACTCTTAACTATGGCTACACCTTC
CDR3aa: CASSAPPGTLNYGYTF

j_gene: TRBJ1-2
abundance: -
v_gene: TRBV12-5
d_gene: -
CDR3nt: TGTGCTAGTGCCACGGGGGGGTGGGATGGCTACACCTTC
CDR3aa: CASATGGWDGYTF